This TCR beta chain was obtained from a study of shared clonotypes between healthy human individuals. Study-wide results and limits: Compared with clonotypes that all four donors shared, non-shared clonotypes had lower generation probabilities.

Per sorted-subset replicate PCR, input was 200 to 250 ng DNA, representing around 29,000 T cell genomes. The data were produced by immunoSEQ multiplex PCR, yet TCRdb's version contains in-frame clones alone and is incomplete. Of about 750,000 clones in the sample, nearly 95% were seen once. As concerns this clone: Its antigen is currently unknown.

The CDR3 loop spans 15 amino acids. V was cut by 1 base and J by 0 bases, with 10 bases left in between. CDR1 and CDR2 from the germline V gene are SGHAT and FQNNGV. CD8 cells classed as naive were CD45RO-negative and positively selected for CCR7, excluding terminally differentiated effector memory CD45RA+ cells. Only Caucasian adults living in Nashville, Tennessee served as donors. This sequence was found in a man aged 25-40 years in good health. This chain connects TRBV11-2 to TRBJ2-7; D is unclear. Sequenced material: naive CD8+ T cells sorted from blood. CDR3 in amino acids: CASSLVGPSSYEQYF. The DNA for the CDR3 is TGTGCCAGCAGCTTAGTTGGACCGAGCTCCTACGAGCAGTACTTC.